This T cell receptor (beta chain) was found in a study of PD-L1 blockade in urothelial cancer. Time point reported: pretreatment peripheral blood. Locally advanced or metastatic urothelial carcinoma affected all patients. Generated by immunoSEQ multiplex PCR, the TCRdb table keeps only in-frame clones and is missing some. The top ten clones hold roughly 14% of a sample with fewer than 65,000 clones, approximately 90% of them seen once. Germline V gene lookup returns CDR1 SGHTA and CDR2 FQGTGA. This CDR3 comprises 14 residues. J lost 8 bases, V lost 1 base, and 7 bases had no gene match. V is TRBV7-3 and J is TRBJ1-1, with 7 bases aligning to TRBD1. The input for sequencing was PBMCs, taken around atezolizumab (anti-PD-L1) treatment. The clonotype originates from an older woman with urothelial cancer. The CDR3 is CASSLNPQGSEAFF. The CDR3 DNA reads TGTGCCAGCAGCTTAAACCCACAGGGGTCAGAAGCTTTCTTT.